The 32 T cell receptor beta chains reported below all come from one sample, sequenced in a study of blood T cell repertoires in COVID-19. TCRdb's table, derived via immunoSEQ multiplex PCR, lists solely in-frame clones and lacks some. The table lists roughly 110,000 clones, approximately 84% of them singletons. The sample comprised peripheral blood. The receptor source for this set is a human donor in a cohort sampled during active COVID-19.

This clone was observed once. The rearrangement joins TRBV10-2 to TRBJ1-4; 12 bases map to TRBD1. Germline V gives CDR1 WSHSY, CDR2 SAAADI. The CDR3 loop spans 17 amino acids. Trimming cost V 1 base and J 6 bases; bases outside gene matches: 6. The CDR3 loop reads CASSEWGQGAVDEKLFF. The CDR3 coding sequence is TGCGCCAGCAGTGAGTGGGGACAGGGGGCGGTGGATGAAAAACTGTTTTTT.

The chain joins TRBV7-3 to TRBJ2-2; D is unresolved. This CDR3 comprises 14 residues. Germline CDR1 is SGHTA and CDR2 is FQGTGA. Trimming left V 6 bases short and J 2 bases short, with 10 bases between. DNA for the CDR3: TGTGCCAGCAGACTGACAATTAACACCGGGGAGCTGTTTTTT. This gives the protein CASRLTINTGELFF.

V usage is TRBV6-5 and J usage is TRBJ1-1, with a tentative D call TRBD1 (5 bases). Germline-derived CDR1 and CDR2 are MNHEY and SVGAGI. Trimming removed 6 bases from V and 1 base from J, with 15 bases in between. The CDR3 is 15 residues long. This chain's CDR3 is CASRTGPGGNTEAFF. The CDR3 DNA reads TGTGCCAGCAGGACTGGCCCCGGGGGGAACACTGAAGCTTTCTTT.

The CDR3 nucleotides are TGTGCCAGCAGGGAGACAGGGGGCACTGAAGCTTTCTTT. This gives the protein CASRETGGTEAFF. The V gene is TRBV7-8, the J gene TRBJ1-1, with 9 nucleotides matching TRBD1. CDR3 length: 13 amino acids. The trim removed 6 bases at V and 4 bases at J, leaving 3 bases unmatched. Germline V gives CDR1 SGHVS, CDR2 FQNEAQ.

The V and J genes are TRBV7-9 and TRBJ2-2, with D hard to call. This CDR3 is 14 amino acids long. Trimming removed 2 bases at V and 2 bases at J, with 6 bases between. Germline CDR1 reads SEHNR; CDR2 reads FQNEAQ (reference sequence). Written as DNA, the CDR3 is TGTGCCAGCAGCTTAATGGGCAACACCGGGGAGCTGTTTTTT. This encodes CASSLMGNTGELFF.

The chain links TRBV6-5 to TRBJ2-1; 7 nucleotides agree with TRBD2. This CDR3 spans 12 amino acids. Germline V gene lookup returns CDR1 MNHEY and CDR2 SVGAGI. V lost 0 bases and J lost 15; bases outside the gene matches: 5. The CDR3 coding sequence is TGTGCCAGCAGTTACTCCGGGGGGAGTTCGTTCTTC. Translating it yields CASSYSGGSSFF.

The J gene is TRBJ1-6, the V gene TRBV28; maybe TRBD1 (5 bases). CDR3 length: 12 residues. V was shortened by 6 bases and J by 7 bases, with 7 bases between the two germline ends. Per the germline V gene, CDR1 is MDHEN and CDR2 is SYDVKM. CDR3 nucleotides: TGTGCCAGCAGGTCAGGGAATTCACCCCTCCACTTT. Its translation: CASRSGNSPLHF.

V gene TRBV12-3 or TRBV12-4 combines with J gene TRBJ1-2; no firm D call. The CDR3 totals 12 residues. V was shortened by 6 bases and J by 5 bases, with 10 bases between the two germline ends. The CDR3 here is CASSQIQYGYTF. CDR3 DNA: TGTGCCAGCAGCCAAATACAATATGGCTACACCTTC.

The gene calls are TRBV5-1 and TRBJ2-6, with 8 bases fitting TRBD1. This CDR3 is 19 amino acids long. The germline V gene encodes CDR1 SGHRS and CDR2 YFSETQ. Trimming removed 2 bases from V and 0 bases from J; junction bases left unmatched: 10. CDR3 protein: CASSLNPGQVSSGANVLTF. The CDR3 DNA sequence: TGCGCCAGCAGCTTAAATCCGGGACAGGTGAGCTCTGGGGCCAACGTCCTGACTTTC.

The chain carries TRBV6-5 and TRBJ1-1; D gene uncertain. The V gene lost 4 bases and the J gene lost 0 bases, with 12 bases spanning the gap. The CDR3 loop spans 15 amino acids. CDR1 is MNHEY, CDR2 SVGAGI, per germline. The CDR3 coding sequence is TGTGCCAGCAGTTTCGACTGGGAGGTGAACACTGAAGCTTTCTTT. This codes for CASSFDWEVNTEAFF.

This rearrangement joins TRBV18 to TRBJ2-5; D might be TRBD2 (5 bases). Trimming took off 3 bases at V and 2 bases at J, with 7 bases between the two ends. The CDR3 has 13 amino acids. The V gene's germline CDR1 is KGHSH and CDR2 LQKENI. CDR3: CASSPGVQETQYF. The DNA for the CDR3 is TGTGCCAGCTCACCCGGGGTACAAGAGACCCAGTACTTC.

V and J are TRBV7-2 and TRBJ1-6; 8 bases fit TRBD1. Germline trimming cut 3 bases from V and 0 bases from J; bases unmatched to any gene: 4. The CDR3 loop spans 17 amino acids. Per the germline V gene, CDR1 is SGHTA and CDR2 is FQGNSA. CDR3 coding DNA: TGTGCCAGCAGCTTGGGGGACAGGTACTCCTATAATTCACCCCTCCACTTT. Residues: CASSLGDRYSYNSPLHF.

The CDR3 DNA sequence: TGTGCCAGCAGTTACAGGGAATCAAACACCGGGGAGCTGTTTTTT. Its translation is CASSYRESNTGELFF. This chain uses TRBV2 with TRBJ2-2, with D tentatively TRBD1 (6 bases). Trimming stripped 5 bases from V and 2 bases from J, with 12 bases between. Germline CDR1 and CDR2: SNHLY and FYNNEI. This CDR3 is built from 15 residues.

This chain links TRBV7-2 with TRBJ2-5, with TRBD2 as a possible D gene (6 bases). CDR3 length equals 14 residues. CDR1 and CDR2 (germline): SGHTA, FQGNSA. Trimming shortened V by 2 bases and J by 0 bases, and 7 bases separated the two germline ends. For the CDR3, the DNA is TGTGCCAGCAGCTTACGGGGGTACCAAGAGACCCAGTACTTC. Encoded protein: CASSLRGYQETQYF.

The V call is TRBV7-8, the J call TRBJ2-1; 7 bases line up with TRBD2. The ends lost 5 bases at V and 7 bases at J; junction bases unmatched: 14. Germline assignment: CDR1 SGHVS and CDR2 FQNEAQ. This CDR3 is built from 16 residues. The CDR3 sequence: CASSPPQAGVWNEQFF. The CDR3 coding sequence is TGTGCCAGCAGCCCACCCCAGGCGGGAGTTTGGAATGAGCAGTTCTTC.

This clone appeared a few times. The CDR3 DNA follows: TGTGCCAGCAGTTTTGACAGGAGCTATGGCTACACCTTC. It yields the protein CASSFDRSYGYTF. The chain links TRBV27 to TRBJ1-2; D is possibly TRBD1 (6 bases). Germline loops: CDR1 MNHEY, CDR2 SMNVEV (reference sequence). V lost 3 bases and J 4 bases, leaving 9 bases between the germline ends. The CDR3 covers 13 residues.

V and J are TRBV28 and TRBJ2-3; 7 nucleotides align to TRBD2. Germline loops: CDR1 MDHEN, CDR2 SYDVKM. The CDR3 contains 15 residues. V gave up 6 bases and J gave up 4 bases; unmatched junction bases: 10. The CDR3 loop reads CASSSRTSFPDTQYF. The CDR3 region has the DNA TGTGCCAGCAGCAGCAGGACTAGTTTCCCAGATACGCAGTATTTT.

J is TRBJ2-1 and V is TRBV24-1; 9 nucleotides agree with TRBD2. The germline V gene has CDR1 KGHDR and CDR2 SFDVKD. J lost 4 bases, V lost 4 bases, and 13 bases had no gene match. The CDR3 spans 18 residues. CDR3 sequence: CATSDSAWTSAMYNEQFF. Here the CDR3 DNA reads TGTGCCACCAGTGACTCAGCTTGGACTAGCGCCATGTACAATGAGCAGTTCTTC.

The V call is TRBV29-1, the J call TRBJ1-1, with D hard to call. The CDR3 spans 11 residues. Germline V lookup: CDR1 SQVTM, CDR2 ANQGSEA. Trimming cost V 4 bases and J 6 bases, with 9 bases left between them. The CDR3 sequence: CSVVEAAEAFF. CDR3 bases: TGCAGCGTTGTCGAAGCCGCTGAAGCTTTCTTT. Looking up the rest from reference TRBV29-1 and TRBJ1-1 gives the full variable domain: SAVISQKPSRDICQRGTSLTIQCQVDSQVTMMFWYRQQPGQSLTLIATANQGSEATYESGFVIDKFPISRPNLTFSTLTVSNMSPEDSSIYLCSVVEAAEAFFGQGTRLTVV.

This chain uses TRBV18 with TRBJ1-3; D is uncertain. The CDR3 sequence is 14 residues long. The germline V gene encodes CDR1 KGHSH and CDR2 LQKENI. Trimming pared 5 bases from V and 0 bases from J, leaving 8 bases between. CDR3 DNA sequence: TGTGCCAGCTCAATAGACATCTCTGGAAACACCATATATTTT. Its translation: CASSIDISGNTIYF.

The chain combines TRBV7-9 with TRBJ2-1; D ambiguous. V lost 2 bases and J 3 bases, leaving 8 bases between the germline ends. The CDR3 has 14 residues. The germline V gene encodes CDR1 SEHNR and CDR2 FQNEAQ (reference sequence). The CDR3 DNA is TGTGCCAGCAGCTTAAGCCTTGACTACAATGAGCAGTTCTTC. Amino acids: CASSLSLDYNEQFF.

V usage is TRBV19 and J usage is TRBJ1-1; possible D gene TRBD1, 6 bases. The germline gives CDR1 LNHDA, CDR2 SQIVND (reference sequence). V shed 6 bases and J shed 11 bases, with 16 bases lying between them. This CDR3 region has 12 residues. The CDR3: CASRQNGQRAFF. CDR3 DNA: TGTGCCAGTAGGCAGAACGGACAGCGGGCTTTCTTT.

The CDR3 DNA reads TGCAGTGCCCTCGGAGATACGCAGTATTTT. Its translation: CSALGDTQYF. V is TRBV20-1 and J is TRBJ2-3; no reliable D call. Germline assignment: CDR1 DFQATT and CDR2 SNEGSKA (reference sequence). Trimming pared 6 bases from V and 5 bases from J, leaving 6 bases between. This CDR3 comprises 10 residues.

This chain links TRBV19 with TRBJ2-5, with D maybe TRBD2 (5 bases). The V end lost 3 bases, the J end lost 0 bases, and 11 bases lay between the germline ends. The CDR3 is 15 amino acids. CDR1 is LNHDA and CDR2 is SQIVND in the germline V gene (reference sequence). CDR3 sequence reads: CASSINPGYQETQYF. The CDR3 coding sequence is TGTGCCAGTAGTATTAATCCGGGGTACCAAGAGACCCAGTACTTC.

This chain connects TRBV19 to TRBJ2-1; TRBD2 aligns across 7 bases. CDR1 is LNHDA and CDR2 is SQIVND in the germline V gene (reference sequence). This CDR3 comprises 15 residues. Trimming cost V 5 bases and J 4 bases; bases outside gene matches: 8. The CDR3 DNA reads as TGTGCCAGTAGTCCTTCTAGCGGAGATTACAATGAGCAGTTCTTC. Its translation is CASSPSSGDYNEQFF.

This rearrangement joins TRBV7-6 to TRBJ1-5; D is perhaps TRBD1 (6 bases). In germline, CDR1 is SGHVS, CDR2 FNYEAQ. The CDR3 loop spans 13 amino acids. Trimming pared 8 bases from V and 4 bases from J, leaving 12 bases between. The DNA for the CDR3 is TGTGCCAGCTTAGGAGACAGGAATCAGCCCCAGCATTTT. This sequence encodes CASLGDRNQPQHF. The full variable domain, in which reference TRBV7-6 and TRBJ1-5 provide the parts outside the CDR3, is GAGVSQSPRYKVTKRGQDVALRCDPISGHVSLYWYRQALGQGPEFLTYFNYEAQQDKSGLPNDRFSAERPEGSISTLTIQRTEQRDSAMYRCASLGDRNQPQHFGDGTRLSIL.

This sequence joins TRBV7-9 and TRBJ2-1, with D maybe TRBD2 (5 bases). The CDR3 extends over 16 amino acids. Trimming left V 5 bases short and J 3 bases short, with 17 bases between. Germline V gene lookup returns CDR1 SEHNR and CDR2 FQNEAQ (reference sequence). The CDR3 DNA is TGTGCCAGCAGCCTCCTATTGGCTAGCCTCTACAATGAGCAGTTCTTC. Protein sequence: CASSLLLASLYNEQFF.

The genes are TRBV6-6 and TRBJ2-3, with 12 positions matching TRBD2. CDR1 and CDR2 (germline): MNHNY, SVGAGI (reference sequence). The CDR3 has 15 amino acids. Unmatched junction bases numbered 5, after V lost 5 bases and J lost 5 bases. CDR3 amino acids: CASSTTSGRKDTQYF. CDR3 sequence (DNA): TGTGCCAGCAGTACGACTAGCGGGAGAAAAGATACGCAGTATTTT.

This chain links TRBV7-8 with TRBJ2-1; 7 nucleotides line up with TRBD1. V trimming: 3 bases; J trimming: 6 bases; junction bases outside the gene matches: 5. Per germline, CDR1 SGHVS and CDR2 FQNEAQ. The CDR3 length is 14 residues. The CDR3 DNA is TGTGCCAGCAGCTTGGGACAGCAAAGCAATGAGCAGTTCTTC. Protein product: CASSLGQQSNEQFF.

The rearrangement links TRBV6-6 to TRBJ2-5; 11 nucleotides align to TRBD2. CDR3 length equals 15 residues. V gave up 7 bases and J gave up 5 bases; unmatched junction bases: 9. Per the germline V gene, CDR1 is MNHNY and CDR2 is SVGAGI (reference sequence). The CDR3 region has the DNA TGTGCCAGCAACCAAGGACTAGCGGGCAGGGAGACCCAGTACTTC. Its protein is CASNQGLAGRETQYF.

The chain recombines TRBV5-1 with TRBJ2-1; 7 nucleotides align to TRBD2. J was trimmed by 5 bases and V by 3 bases; bases with no gene match: 2. The CDR3 is made up of 13 amino acids. CDR1 and CDR2 from the germline V gene are SGHRS and YFSETQ. The CDR3 protein is CASSWGGDNEQFF. The CDR3, as DNA: TGCGCCAGCAGCTGGGGGGGAGACAATGAGCAGTTCTTC.

The V call is TRBV14, the J call TRBJ2-2, with TRBD2 identical over 8 bases. Per the germline V gene, CDR1 is SGHDN and CDR2 is FVKESK. The CDR3 totals 14 residues. The J segment lost 1 base and the V segment lost 8 bases, leaving 3 bases of the junction unmatched. Here the CDR3 DNA reads TGTGCCAGCTCTGGGACTAGGAACACCGGGGAGCTGTTTTTT. Translation: CASSGTRNTGELFF.